This T cell receptor (beta chain) was retrieved from a study of shared clonotypes between healthy human individuals. The study's findings and limits: Only blood was sampled, and tissue TCR repertoires likely differ from blood ones.

Germline CDR1 is MNHEY and CDR2 is SVGAGI. Trimming stripped 4 bases from V and 0 bases from J, with 4 bases between. The CDR3 has 13 amino acids. Measured with immunoSEQ multiplex PCR; TCRdb has only the in-frame clones, and not every one. The profile covers about 2 million clones, with 90% to 95% appearing a single time and more than 0.1% taken by the ten largest. The table lists this clone with a count of one. As yet, its antigen is unknown. A clone one base away is much larger, so this may be a read error. The receptor comes from a man between 18 and 35 years old in good health. Sequences were obtained from naive CD4+ T cells sorted from blood. Specified subset: CD45RA+ positively selected. This chain joins TRBV6-5 and TRBJ1-5; D is unresolved. The CDR3 region is CASSLDSNQPQHF. The DNA of the CDR3 is TGTGCCAGCAGTTTAGATAGCAATCAGCCCCAGCATTTT.